Presented here are 15 T cell receptor beta chains from one specimen sequenced in a study of T cells in Graves' hyperthyroidism and ophthalmopathy. Amplification yielded TCR beta CDR3 regions, with RNA transcripts as the source. When the TCR CDR3 underwent first-round RT-PCR, the HTBI primer set was used. TCRdb processed the multiplex PCR reads anew with MiXCR; each CDR3 protein has one entry. The data contain under 40,000 distinct CDR3 sequences, 40% to 65% of them singletons. Material: blood. Receptor source: a man aged 40-55 years with Graves' ophthalmopathy.

This clonotype occurred many times. This chain connects TRBV5-6 to TRBJ2-1, with D possibly being TRBD2 (5 bases). Trimming pared 1 base from V and 3 bases from J, leaving 11 bases between. The CDR3 runs to 15 residues. Germline V gene data show CDR1 as SGHDT and CDR2 as YYEEEE. As DNA, the CDR3 is TGTGCCAGCAGCTTGAGACTATCAATCTACAATGAGCAGTTCTTC. It yields the protein CASSLRLSIYNEQFF. The variable domain in full, completed from reference TRBV5-6 and TRBJ2-1, reads DAGVTQSPTHLIKTRGQQVTLRCSPKSGHDTVSWYQQALGQGPQFIFQYYEEEERQRGNFPDRFSGHQFPNYSSELNVNALLLGDSALYLCASSLRLSIYNEQFFGPGTRLTVL.

There are many counts of this clonotype. V usage is TRBV20-1 and J usage is TRBJ2-1; D is possibly TRBD2 (6 bases). Germline V gives CDR1 DFQATT, CDR2 SNEGSKA (reference sequence). The V end was cut by 6 bases, the J end by 7 bases, with 22 bases between. The length of the CDR3 is 15 residues. The CDR3 nucleotides are TGCAGTGCCCCCCACGGGAGCCGGCCGAAAAATGAGCAGTTCTTC. Translation: CSAPHGSRPKNEQFF.

This clonotype was counted many times. V gene TRBV6-1 combines with J gene TRBJ2-7; either TRBD1 or TRBD2 may fit D (5 bases each). V shed 2 bases and J shed 1 base, with 15 bases lying between them. Germline lookup yields CDR1 MNHNS and CDR2 SASEGT. The CDR3 loop spans 16 amino acids. DNA for the CDR3: TGTGCCAGCAGTGAAATCCTTGGGGGTGCTTCCTACGAGCAGTACTTC. Translating it yields CASSEILGGASYEQYF.

Notes on this clonotype: At one end, the junction sequence differs from germline, possibly due to a read error. This chain links TRBV12-3 or TRBV12-4 with TRBJ1-2, with D perhaps TRBD1 (5 bases). The CDR3 has 12 amino acids. The CDR3 sequence: CAGSLGVRGYTF. For the CDR3, the DNA is TGTGCCGGCAGTTTAGGGGTTAGGGGCTACACCTTC.

CDR3 amino acids: CASAEGTPRVREQFF. In DNA, the CDR3 is TGTGCCAGCGCCGAAGGGACGCCTAGGGTTCGTGAGCAGTTCTTC. J is TRBJ2-1 and V is TRBV28; D might be TRBD1 or TRBD2, each matching 5 bases. Trimming took off 8 bases at V and 9 bases at J, with 23 bases between the two ends. The CDR3 covers 15 residues. CDR1 is MDHEN, CDR2 SYDVKM, per germline.

The chain has TRBV25-1 and TRBJ2-1, with a weak D call TRBD1 (7 bases). The length of the CDR3 is 16 residues. V was clipped by 5 bases and J by 0 bases, with 14 bases between them. The germline V gene encodes CDR1 MGHDK and CDR2 SYGVNS. The CDR3 protein is CASSMMRDSSYNEQFF. The CDR3 region has the DNA TGTGCCAGCAGTATGATGCGGGACAGCTCCTACAATGAGCAGTTCTTC.

Sample share makes this clonotype medium-sized. The junction departs from germline at one end; a sequencing error may be responsible. The rearrangement joins TRBV20-1 to TRBJ1-3; D call uncertain. Germline CDR1 and CDR2: DFQATT and SNEGSKA (reference sequence). The CDR3 has 13 amino acids. CDR3 residues: CSAREVVVGTIYF. DNA for the CDR3: TGCAGTGCTCGAGAGGTGGTGGTAGGCACCATATATTTT.

This chain uses TRBV2 with TRBJ1-4; no definite D call. V dropped 10 bases and J dropped 3 bases, with 15 bases sitting between them. CDR1 is SNHLY and CDR2 is FYNNEI in the germline V gene. The CDR3 is 14 residues long. The CDR3 DNA reads as TGTGCCACTCCAATGACGGAGTCTAATGAAAAACTGTTTTTT. It specifies CATPMTESNEKLFF.

This clonotype was counted at least ten times. The chain employs TRBV20-1 and TRBJ2-3; D is unclear. The CDR3 sequence is 13 residues long. Germline CDR1 is DFQATT and CDR2 is SNEGSKA (reference sequence). V was shortened by 3 bases and J by 1 base, with 8 bases between the two germline ends. In nucleotides, the CDR3 is TGCAGTGCTAGGGGTCCAGGCACAGATACGCAGTATTTT. Encoded protein: CSARGPGTDTQYF.

As regards this clonotype: This CDR3 fails to terminate in the conserved phenylalanine or tryptophan, so it likely reflects a read error. It is unclear where the CDR3 begins or ends on the DNA, so no DNA is shown, and the CDR3 is as TCRdb lists it. This sequence joins TRBV9 and TRBJ2-2; the table's D call TRBD1 went unverified against the DNA. Germline CDR1 and CDR2: SGDLS and YYNGEE. The length of the CDR3 is 15 amino acids, counting both ends. CDR3 sequence reads: CASTPGTQHTGELSL.

This clonotype was detected many times. The V call is TRBV29-1, the J call TRBJ1-1; D gene ambiguous. Germline CDR1 and CDR2: SQVTM and ANQGSEA. Trimming took 7 bases from V and 3 from J, leaving 15 bases between them. This CDR3 has 13 residues. CDR3 sequence: CSASGNWYTEAFF. The DNA for the CDR3 is TGCAGCGCCAGTGGAAACTGGTACACTGAAGCTTTCTTT.

This clonotype was picked up many times. The V gene is TRBV4-1, the J gene TRBJ1-3; D may be TRBD1 (5 bases). The germline V gene has CDR1 MGHRA and CDR2 YSYEKL. CDR3 length: 16 amino acids. V shed 5 bases and J shed 0 bases, with 14 bases lying between them. The CDR3 here is CASSSSGDYSGNTIYF. The DNA for the CDR3 is TGCGCCAGCAGCTCAAGCGGGGACTACTCTGGAAACACCATATATTTT.

Worth noting for this clonotype: The CDR3 end shows no conserved phenylalanine or tryptophan, and so a read error is likely. The DNA for the CDR3 is TGTGCCAGCAGCGTAGAATACGGGAGGGCCCTCACTGAAGCTTTCTGT. Translation gives CASSVEYGRALTEAFC. The gene calls are TRBV9 and TRBJ1-1; no definite D call. The CDR3 sequence is 16 residues long. The germline V gene has CDR1 SGDLS and CDR2 YYNGEE. The germline V and J ends were trimmed by 0 bases and 4 bases, with 16 bases remaining between them.

This clonotype was counted at least ten times. A read error may explain this, as a much larger clone is one base away. The CDR3 sequence: CATSVPPNDQPQHF. The CDR3 DNA is TGTGCCACCAGTGTGCCGCCTAACGATCAGCCCCAGCATTTT. This chain links TRBV24-1 with TRBJ1-5; D ambiguous. With 5 bases removed from V and 5 bases from J, the gap between germline ends came to 12 bases. Germline CDR1 and CDR2: KGHDR and SFDVKD. The length of the CDR3 is 14 residues.

To note about this clonotype: At one of its ends the junction is not consistent with the germline gene, which may arise from a read error. The CDR3 nucleotides are TGTGCTAGTCGCCTAGCGGGGGGAGGGACCGGGGAGCTGTATTTT. Translating gives CASRLAGGGTGELYF. The genes are TRBV19 and TRBJ2-2, with 11 bases lining up with TRBD2. CDR3 length: 15 amino acids. The germline gives CDR1 LNHDA, CDR2 SQIVND (reference sequence).